This note documents a single T cell receptor (beta chain) sequence. This clone was seen a single time. Its antigen has not been determined. No per-base quality is available; no much larger clone lies one base away. TCRbeta CDR3 regions were amplified from genomic DNA by means of the immunoSEQ Assay, a bias-controlled multiplex PCR. On the authors' methods: Within the assay, amplification of reference gene primers was used to estimate how many nucleated cells each sample contained. Sequence reads were collapsed and filtered to measure the absolute abundance of every unique TCRbeta CDR3 rearrangement. For each sample, productive Simpson clonality was calculated by taking the square root of Simpson's diversity index across productive rearrangements. TCRdb carries this immuneACCESS record with in-frame sequences only. Its versions omit some clonotypes, under half of them owing to an unresolved V gene in the studies checked, with the rest unexplained. The V and J calls and clone size come from that table; D and trimming were worked out from the DNA. Recorded for this sample are approximately 69,000 clones; around 90% of them occurred a single time. The ten largest make up less than 6.5% of the sample.

These data originate in a study of blood T cell repertoires in COVID-19 (dated by TCRdb to 2018 to 2020). Broadly, across the study: Samples covering the acute and convalescent phases of COVID-19 were provided by collaborators in the United States, Italy and Spain. The material from the prospective study consisted of cDNA or gDNA derived from T cells, B-cell-depleted T cells, or PBMCs. The dataset comprised deeply sampled blood TCRbeta repertoires from subjects exposed to, actively infected with, or recovered from COVID-19. The repertoires were released in a freely available public database intended as a resource for research on the immune response to SARS-CoV-2. The samples were drawn from two sources: the first 160 participants of the ongoing ImmuneRACE study, and approximately 1,300 subjects contributed by 6 global collaborators. A de-identified subject ID, COVID-19 status, age in years and sex were almost always included in the sample metadata. HLA class I and class II types, where available, came from metadata supplied by the sample provider rather than from assay-based typing. The paper as a whole reports these results and caveats: The amount of clinical and demographic metadata varied by source and participant and was provided uncurated.

Collaborating institutions collected whole blood in K2EDTA tubes following their own protocols. For TCRbeta analysis, collaborators shipped samples as frozen whole blood, isolated PBMCs, or DNA extracted from either of those sample types. From the cysteine up to the phenylalanine, the CDR3 has a length of 15 residues. The DNA shown is the 45-base CDR3, in frame from base 1. CDR1 SGHTA and CDR2 FQGNSA are derived from the germline V gene. The junction carries 11 bases between V and J, which are trimmed by 3 bases and 0 bases respectively. Material: peripheral blood. The sequence is built from TRBV7-2 and TRBJ2-5; there is no confident call for the D gene. The TCR sequence derives from a man aged 45-65 years with acute or convalescent COVID-19. The CDR3 protein is CASSFLSRYQETQYF. The DNA is TGTGCCAGCAGCTTTTTATCGAGGTACCAAGAGACCCAGTACTTC.